The T cell receptor (beta chain) described here comes from a study of blood T cell repertoires in COVID-19 (TCRdb year 2020). About the study as a whole: Collaborator samples came from the United States, Italy and Spain and covered acute and convalescent phases of COVID-19. Nearly every sample came with metadata listing a de-identified subject ID, COVID-19 status, age in years and sex. Where available, HLA class I and class II types were taken from metadata supplied by the sample provider and were not determined by assay-based typing. A freely available public database, intended as a resource for researchers studying the immune response to SARS-CoV-2, is where the repertoires were released. The material from the prospective study consisted of cDNA or gDNA derived from T cells, B-cell-depleted T cells, or PBMCs. The dataset comprised deeply sampled blood TCRbeta repertoires from subjects exposed to, actively infected with, or recovered from COVID-19. Samples came from the ongoing ImmuneRACE study (first 160 participants) plus 1,254 subjects from 6 global collaborators. General findings and caveats noted by the study authors: The amount of clinical and demographic metadata varied by source and participant and was provided uncurated.

TCRbeta CDR3 regions were amplified from genomic DNA by means of the immunoSEQ Assay, a bias-controlled multiplex PCR. In the paper's pipeline: Nucleated cell counts per sample were estimated from amplification of reference gene primers within the assay. Sequence reads were collapsed and filtered to measure the absolute abundance of every unique TCRbeta CDR3 rearrangement. Productive Simpson clonality was computed per sample as the square root of Simpson's diversity index over productive rearrangements. TCRdb limited this immuneACCESS table to in-frame rearrangements with V and J called. A share of clones is missing; checked studies link under half to unresolved V genes, and the rest is unexplained. V, J and clone size are taken as reported in that table, and D and trimming were inferred from the DNA itself. Across this sample there are 100,000 to 130,000 clones, with about nine tenths seen only once. The ten biggest clones cover 1% to 1.5% of the sample.

At the junction V is shortened by 5 bases and J by 8 bases, with 10 bases in between. From the cysteine up to the phenylalanine, the CDR3 has a length of 13 residues. Only the CDR3 region is kept as DNA, spanning 39 bases read in frame from base 1. CDR1 is given as MNHNY and CDR2 as SVGAGI, both from the germline V gene (reference sequence). On this clone itself: Its antigen remains undetermined. Nothing much larger sits one base from this clone, and base qualities are not available.

Collaborating institutions collected whole blood in K2EDTA tubes following their own protocols. For TCRbeta analysis, collaborators shipped samples as frozen whole blood, isolated PBMCs, or DNA extracted from either of those sample types. The clonotype comes from a woman in her twenties or thirties with acute or convalescent COVID-19. The rearrangement joined TRBV6-6 to TRBJ1-6; no D gene call is confident. What was sequenced was peripheral blood. Read as DNA, the sequence is TGTGCCAGCAGTCCCCAACGAGATTCACCCCTCCACTTT. This codes for CASSPQRDSPLHF.